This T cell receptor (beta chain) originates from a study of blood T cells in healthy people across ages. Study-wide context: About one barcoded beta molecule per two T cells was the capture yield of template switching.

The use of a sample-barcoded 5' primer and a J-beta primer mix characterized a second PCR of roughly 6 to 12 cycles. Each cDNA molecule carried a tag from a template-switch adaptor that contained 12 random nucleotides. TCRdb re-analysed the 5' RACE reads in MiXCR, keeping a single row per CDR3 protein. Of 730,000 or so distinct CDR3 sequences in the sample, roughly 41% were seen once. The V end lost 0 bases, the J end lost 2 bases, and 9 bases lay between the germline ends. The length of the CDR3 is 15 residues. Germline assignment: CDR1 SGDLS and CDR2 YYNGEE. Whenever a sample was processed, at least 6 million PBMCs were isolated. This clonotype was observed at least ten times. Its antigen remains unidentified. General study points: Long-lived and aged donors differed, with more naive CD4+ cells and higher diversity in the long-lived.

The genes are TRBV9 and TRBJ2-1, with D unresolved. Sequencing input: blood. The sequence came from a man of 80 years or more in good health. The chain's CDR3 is CASSVGSATYNEQFF. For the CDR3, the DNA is TGTGCCAGCAGCGTAGGGTCAGCGACCTACAATGAGCAGTTCTTC. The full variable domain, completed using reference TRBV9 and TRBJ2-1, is DSGVTQTPKHLITATGQRVTLRCSPRSGDLSVYWYQQSLDQGLQFLIQYYNGEERAKGNILERFSAQQFPDLHSELNLSSLELGDSALYFCASSVGSATYNEQFFGPGTRLTVL.